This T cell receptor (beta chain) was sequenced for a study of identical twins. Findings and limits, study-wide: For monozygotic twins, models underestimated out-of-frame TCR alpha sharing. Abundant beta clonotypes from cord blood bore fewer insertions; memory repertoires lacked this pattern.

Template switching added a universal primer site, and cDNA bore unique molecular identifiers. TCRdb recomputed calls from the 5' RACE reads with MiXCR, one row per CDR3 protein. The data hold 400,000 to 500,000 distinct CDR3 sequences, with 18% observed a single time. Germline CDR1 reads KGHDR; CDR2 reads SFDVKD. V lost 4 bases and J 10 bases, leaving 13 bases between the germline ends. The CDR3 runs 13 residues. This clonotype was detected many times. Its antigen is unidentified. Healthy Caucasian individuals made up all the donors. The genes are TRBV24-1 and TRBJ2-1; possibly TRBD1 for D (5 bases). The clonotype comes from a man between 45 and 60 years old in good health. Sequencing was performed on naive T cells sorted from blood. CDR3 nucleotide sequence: TGTGCCACCAGTGACTTCAGGGCATCCGAGCAGTTCTTC. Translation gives CATSDFRASEQFF.